The entry below gives a single T cell receptor (beta chain) sequence along with its context. Measured with immunoSEQ multiplex PCR; TCRdb has only the in-frame clones, and not every one. The sample lists around 170,000 clones, nearly 80% occurring once. Trimming stripped 5 bases from V and 3 bases from J, with 10 bases between. The CDR3 totals 13 residues. Germline loops: CDR1 LNHDA, CDR2 SQIVND (reference sequence). The data originate from a study of blood T cell repertoires in COVID-19. The sequence was collected from a man in his 60s who had been exposed to COVID-19. The sample comprised PBMCs or T cells enriched from blood (not recorded which). The chain combines TRBV19 with TRBJ1-2; D remains ambiguous. The CDR3: CASSEAGDYGYTF. Here the CDR3 DNA reads TGTGCCAGTAGTGAGGCCGGGGACTATGGCTACACCTTC.